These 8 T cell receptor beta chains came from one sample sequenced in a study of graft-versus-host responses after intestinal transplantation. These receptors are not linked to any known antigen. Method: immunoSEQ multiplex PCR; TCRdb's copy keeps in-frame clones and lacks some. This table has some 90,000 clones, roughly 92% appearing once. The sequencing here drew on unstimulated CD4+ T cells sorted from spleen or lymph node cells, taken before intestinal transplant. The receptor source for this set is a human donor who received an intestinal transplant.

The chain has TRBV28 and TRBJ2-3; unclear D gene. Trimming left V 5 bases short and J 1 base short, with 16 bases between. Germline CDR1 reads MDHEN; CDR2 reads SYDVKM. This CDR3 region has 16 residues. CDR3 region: CASSPVIYVGTDTQYF. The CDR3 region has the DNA TGTGCCAGCAGTCCCGTGATTTACGTGGGCACAGATACGCAGTATTTT.

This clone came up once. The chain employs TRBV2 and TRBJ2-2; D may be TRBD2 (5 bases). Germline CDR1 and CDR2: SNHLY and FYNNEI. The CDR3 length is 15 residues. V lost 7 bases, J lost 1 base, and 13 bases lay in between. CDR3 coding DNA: TGTGCCAGCAAGAGGGAAAACGGGAACACCGGGGAGCTGTTTTTT. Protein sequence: CASKRENGNTGELFF.

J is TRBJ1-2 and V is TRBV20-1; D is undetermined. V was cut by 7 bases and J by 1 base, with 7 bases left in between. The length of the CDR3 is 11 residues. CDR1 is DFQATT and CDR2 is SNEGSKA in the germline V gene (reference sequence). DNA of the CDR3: TGCAGTGTCCGGAGTAACTATGGCTACACCTTC. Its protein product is CSVRSNYGYTF.

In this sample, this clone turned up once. CDR3 bases: TGTGCCAGCAGTGCGACTAGCGGGATCTCCTACGAGCAGTACTTC. This translates into CASSATSGISYEQYF. The chain joins TRBV25-1 to TRBJ2-7, with 11 positions matching TRBD2. Per germline, CDR1 MGHDK and CDR2 SYGVNS. After removal of 4 bases from V and 0 bases from J, the junction contained 2 bases not matched to a gene. This CDR3 contains 15 residues.

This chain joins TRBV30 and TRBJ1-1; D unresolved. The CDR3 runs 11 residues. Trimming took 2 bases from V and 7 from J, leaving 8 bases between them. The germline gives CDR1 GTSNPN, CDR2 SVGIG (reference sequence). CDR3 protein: CAWSREYEAFF. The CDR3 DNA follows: TGTGCCTGGAGTCGGGAGTATGAAGCTTTCTTT.

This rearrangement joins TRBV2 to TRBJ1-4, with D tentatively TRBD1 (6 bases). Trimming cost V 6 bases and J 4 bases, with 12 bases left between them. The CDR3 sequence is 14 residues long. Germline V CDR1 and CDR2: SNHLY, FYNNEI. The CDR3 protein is CASRIQGNNEKLFF. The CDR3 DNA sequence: TGTGCCAGCAGGATCCAGGGGAATAATGAAAAACTGTTTTTT.

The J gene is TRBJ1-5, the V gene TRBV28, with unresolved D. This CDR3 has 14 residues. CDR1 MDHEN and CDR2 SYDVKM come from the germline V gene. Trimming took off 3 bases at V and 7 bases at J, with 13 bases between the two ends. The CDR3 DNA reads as TGTGCCAGCAGTTTTCGGGTTGGCGGACAGCCCCAGCATTTT. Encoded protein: CASSFRVGGQPQHF.

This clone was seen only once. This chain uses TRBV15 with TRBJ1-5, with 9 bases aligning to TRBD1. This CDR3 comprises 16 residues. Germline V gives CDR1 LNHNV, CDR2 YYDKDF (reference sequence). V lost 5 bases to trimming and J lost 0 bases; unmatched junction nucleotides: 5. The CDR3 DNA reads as TGTGCCACCAGCGGTTGGACAGGGGATAGCAATCAGCCCCAGCATTTT. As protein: CATSGWTGDSNQPQHF.